What follows is one TCR beta chain and its context. Its antigen remains unidentified. The template used for profiling TCR beta VDJ and CDR3 was genomic DNA. TCRdb fed the reads into MiXCR, producing one record per CDR3 protein. The sample records roughly 200,000 distinct CDR3 sequences, roughly 55% being singletons. This entry is derived from a study of CD8+CD57+ T cells in acquired aplastic anemia. The study's findings and limits: Controls and patients did not differ significantly in CD8+ Simpson's diversity.

J was trimmed by 8 bases and V by 1 base; bases with no gene match: 9. Germline values: CDR1 DFQATT, CDR2 SNEGSKA (reference sequence). The CDR3 consists of 15 residues. Sequenced input: sorted CD4+, CD8+, or CD8+CD57+ T cells (not recorded which) from PBMCs. The rearrangement uses TRBV20-1 and TRBJ1-2; 11 positions match TRBD1. This TCR was recovered from a human donor in good health. CDR3 nucleotide sequence: TGCAGTGCTAGAGCCACCGGGACAGGGGGTTACGGCTACACCTTC. The encoded protein is CSARATGTGGYGYTF.